The clone carrying this T cell receptor (beta chain) has just a few counts. The antigen is not known. TCRdb called the 5' RACE reads again in MiXCR, with one record for every CDR3 protein. The sample has approximately 610,000 distinct CDR3 sequences; around 17% are singletons. The V gene's germline CDR1 is SGHTA and CDR2 FQGNSA. Trimming removed 3 bases at V and 6 bases at J, with 14 bases between. The CDR3 is 15 amino acids. These data belong to a study of T cells after yellow fever vaccination. Overall study context: Low-cell-number fractions underwent preparation using SMART-Seq v4 Ultra Low Input. The study's findings and limits: Post-booster repertoires again held most primary-vaccination clones (roughly 95% CD4, roughly 88% CD8).

This specimen consisted of PBMCs, obtained around 5 days after the first yellow fever vaccination. This chain uses TRBV7-2 with TRBJ2-2; tentatively, D is TRBD1 (5 bases). This sequence originates from a man in his late teens or twenties who received the YFV17D yellow fever vaccine. The CDR3 coding sequence is TGTGCCAGCAGCTTCGACAGACCCTATTCCGGGGAGCTGTTTTTT. Translating gives CASSFDRPYSGELFF.